Shown below are 25 T cell receptor beta chains from a single sample sequenced in a study of cytomegalovirus exposure and HLA in healthy donors. The PCR made use of 60 Vbeta and 13 Jbeta primers. Clones were sequenced by immunoSEQ multiplex PCR, and TCRdb holds only the in-frame ones, with some missing. The sample gives fewer than 200,000 clones, 55% to 75% of which show up once; 2% to 2.5% is in the top ten. The source material was PBMCs. These receptors were taken from a human donor in good health.

The CDR3 DNA reads TGTGCCAGCTCACTATCGACTAGCGGGGGACCAGATACGCAGTATTTT. Its translation is CASSLSTSGGPDTQYF. This sequence joins TRBV18 and TRBJ2-3; 12 positions agree with TRBD2. Losses at the gene ends were 4 bases for V and 4 bases for J; bases not matched to a gene: 6. The CDR3 covers 16 residues. Germline V gives CDR1 KGHSH, CDR2 LQKENI.

This clone was seen a single time. V is TRBV29-1 and J is TRBJ1-2; D possibly corresponds to TRBD1 (5 bases). This CDR3 has 12 amino acids. V lost 6 bases, J lost 4 bases, and 12 bases lay in between. Germline CDR1 SQVTM, CDR2 ANQGSEA. For the CDR3, the DNA is TGCAGCGTGGTGACAGACCCCTATGGCTACACCTTC. Translation gives CSVVTDPYGYTF.

This sequence joins TRBV18 and TRBJ1-2; 9 positions agree with TRBD1. The CDR3 sequence is 15 residues long. V dropped 1 base and J dropped 2; count of bases not matched to a gene: 2. The germline V gene encodes CDR1 KGHSH and CDR2 LQKENI. CDR3 region: CASSPRGTGNYGYTF. In DNA form, the CDR3 reads TGTGCCAGCTCACCACGGGGGACAGGGAACTATGGCTACACCTTC.

The CDR3 region is CASSPQAYGNQPQHF. CDR3 DNA sequence: TGTGCCAGCTCACCGCAGGCTTATGGTAATCAGCCCCAGCATTTT. The V gene is TRBV18, the J gene TRBJ1-5; D gene ambiguous. Germline CDR1 KGHSH, CDR2 LQKENI. V lost 3 bases and J 4 bases, leaving 13 bases between the germline ends. This CDR3 region has 15 residues.

The rearrangement links TRBV7-6 to TRBJ2-3; no reliable D call. The ends were cut back, 1 base at V and 6 bases at J, with 5 bases in the middle. The CDR3 length is 12 residues. Germline lookup yields CDR1 SGHVS and CDR2 FNYEAQ. CDR3 in DNA: TGTGCCAGCAGCTTAGGAGAGGATACGCAGTATTTT. The encoded protein is CASSLGEDTQYF.

The rearrangement joins TRBV6-1 to TRBJ1-1; D not certain. This CDR3 spans 15 amino acids. CDR1 and CDR2 (germline): MNHNS, SASEGT. V lost 7 bases and J lost 0, with 15 bases in between. Here the CDR3 reads CASITSHLMNTEAFF. In DNA, the CDR3 is TGTGCCAGCATAACGTCACACCTCATGAACACTGAAGCTTTCTTT.

The rearrangement joins TRBV27 to TRBJ2-3, with 10 bases aligning to TRBD1. Germline lookup yields CDR1 MNHEY and CDR2 SMNVEV (reference sequence). The CDR3 spans 16 residues. V trimming: 3 bases; J trimming: 4 bases; junction bases outside the gene matches: 7. For the CDR3, the DNA is TGTGCCAGCAGTTTTCTTGGACAGGGGGTGGCAGATACGCAGTATTTT. This codes for CASSFLGQGVADTQYF.

This chain uses TRBV4-1 with TRBJ1-1; the D is unclear. Germline values: CDR1 MGHRA, CDR2 YSYEKL. The CDR3 loop spans 12 amino acids. V was cut by 3 bases and J by 1 base, with 3 bases left in between. CDR3 sequence (DNA): TGCGCCAGCAGCCATCAGAACACTGAAGCTTTCTTT. This encodes CASSHQNTEAFF.

A few counts support this clone. The V and J genes are TRBV5-1 and TRBJ2-7; possibly TRBD1 for D (5 bases). Per the germline V gene, CDR1 is SGHRS and CDR2 is YFSETQ. The CDR3 is made up of 14 amino acids. The ends were cut back, 4 bases at V and 1 base at J, with 12 bases in the middle. CDR3 in DNA: TGCGCCAGCAGCCGCTCCCAGGGTTCCTACGAGCAGTACTTC. Amino acid sequence: CASSRSQGSYEQYF.

The chain recombines TRBV10-3 with TRBJ1-3; weak D call: TRBD1 (6 bases). The V gene's germline CDR1 is ENHRY and CDR2 SYGVKD. The CDR3 totals 16 residues. The V end was cut by 5 bases, the J end by 2 bases, with 16 bases between. In nucleotides, the CDR3 is TGTGCCATCAGTTCCGATGGGGGGGCAACTGGAAACACCATATATTTT. The encoded protein is CAISSDGGATGNTIYF.

This chain links TRBV6-5 with TRBJ2-7, with 8 nucleotides matching TRBD1. Germline CDR1 and CDR2: MNHEY and SVGAGI. The V segment lost 5 bases and the J segment 5 bases; nucleotides outside the gene matches: 8. The CDR3 runs 14 residues. The CDR3 reads CASSPGQVTDEQYF. In DNA form, the CDR3 reads TGTGCCAGCAGTCCGGGACAGGTAACGGACGAGCAGTACTTC.

Comments on this clone: Likely a read error: the CDR3 ends without its conserved phenylalanine or tryptophan. J is TRBJ1-2 and V is TRBV20-1; TRBD1 might be the D (5 bases). The CDR3 loop spans 11 amino acids. The ends were cut back, 3 bases at V and 8 bases at J, with 10 bases in the middle. Germline V gene sequence: CDR1 DFQATT, CDR2 SNEGSKA (reference sequence). The CDR3 here is CSASPGHGYTS. CDR3 coding DNA: TGCAGTGCTAGTCCAGGGCACGGCTACACCTCC.

The V and J genes are TRBV5-1 and TRBJ2-3; maybe TRBD2 (6 bases). Germline CDR1 is SGHRS and CDR2 is YFSETQ. The CDR3 extends over 16 amino acids. Trimming removed 2 bases at V and 1 base at J, with 14 bases between. The CDR3 is CASSFTGVRGTDTQYF. The DNA for the CDR3 is TGCGCCAGCAGCTTTACGGGGGTCCGGGGCACAGATACGCAGTATTTT.

This clone was observed a handful of times. The chain recombines TRBV7-9 with TRBJ1-1; maybe TRBD1 (6 bases). Trimming pared 4 bases from V and 5 bases from J, leaving 14 bases between. The CDR3 consists of 14 residues. Germline CDR1 and CDR2: SEHNR and FQNEAQ (reference sequence). This CDR3 is CASSSYRVWTEAFF. CDR3 in DNA: TGTGCCAGCAGCTCCTACAGGGTTTGGACTGAAGCTTTCTTT.

The chain links TRBV2 to TRBJ2-7, with D uncertain. V was trimmed by 5 bases and J by 6 bases, leaving 14 bases between them. This CDR3 contains 13 residues. The germline V gene encodes CDR1 SNHLY and CDR2 FYNNEI. CDR3 amino acids: CASSSRTKIEQYF. The CDR3 bases are TGTGCCAGCAGTTCGAGAACCAAAATCGAGCAGTACTTC.

The V gene is TRBV27, the J gene TRBJ1-1, with 7 bases aligning to TRBD1. Germline-derived CDR1 and CDR2 are MNHEY and SMNVEV (reference sequence). V gave up 6 bases and J gave up 7 bases; unmatched junction bases: 8. CDR3 length equals 13 residues. CDR3 in DNA: TGTGCCAGCAGCTGGACAGGTTACAATGAAGCTTTCTTT. It codes for CASSWTGYNEAFF.

The rearrangement joins TRBV6-4 to TRBJ1-2; 7 bases match TRBD1. The germline CDR1 and CDR2 sequences are MRHNA and SNTAGT. The CDR3 runs 14 residues. With 4 bases clipped from V and 7 bases from J, the junction kept 9 bases outside the gene matches. In nucleotides, the CDR3 is TGTGCCAGCAGTGCGTCGACAGGGAAACGTGGCTACACCTTC. Protein: CASSASTGKRGYTF.

The chain links TRBV11-3 to TRBJ1-5, with D possibly TRBD1 on 5 matching bases. V lost 1 base, J lost 6 bases, and 19 bases lay in between. CDR1 and CDR2 (germline): SGHNT, YENEEA. CDR3 size: 17 residues. The CDR3 loop is CASSLGAGAGRGQPQHF. The CDR3 DNA reads TGTGCCAGCAGCTTAGGCGCCGGGGCAGGGAGGGGTCAGCCCCAGCATTTT.

The rearrangement joins TRBV29-1 to TRBJ1-1; the match to TRBD1 covers 9 bases. Losses at the gene ends were 6 bases for V and 4 bases for J; bases not matched to a gene: 9. The CDR3 covers 14 residues. Germline V gene lookup returns CDR1 SQVTM and CDR2 ANQGSEA. CDR3 residues: CSVATGGSGTEAFF. CDR3 DNA: TGCAGCGTCGCTACAGGGGGCAGCGGCACTGAAGCTTTCTTT.

The chain uses TRBV19 and TRBJ2-5; D may be TRBD1 (5 bases). The J call may not be correct, given that the DNA end is closer to TRBJ2-7. Germline V gene sequence: CDR1 LNHDA, CDR2 SQIVND (reference sequence). The CDR3 runs 11 residues. CDR3: CASSQGYEQYF. In DNA form, the CDR3 reads TGTGCCAGTTCCCAGGGTTACGAGCAGTACTTC.

This chain connects TRBV4-1 to TRBJ2-6, with D possibly matching TRBD1 (6 bases). Germline V CDR1 and CDR2: MGHRA, YSYEKL. The CDR3 is made up of 19 amino acids. Deletions cut 1 base from V and 1 base from J, with 17 bases between. DNA for the CDR3: TGCGCCAGCAGCCAAGGCCAGGGGCGCGTAAGGTCTGGGGCCAACGTCCTGACTTTC. Translating it yields CASSQGQGRVRSGANVLTF.

V and J are TRBV7-8 and TRBJ2-1; tentatively, D is TRBD1 (5 bases). CDR1 is SGHVS and CDR2 is FQNEAQ in the germline V gene. V was trimmed by 8 bases and J by 10 bases, leaving 24 bases between them. The CDR3 extends over 15 amino acids. The CDR3, as DNA: TGTGCCAGCGAATCCCTGGGCCGTCAGGGTAAGGAGCAGTTCTTC. Amino acids: CASESLGRQGKEQFF.

This rearrangement joins TRBV9 to TRBJ1-2; D is possibly TRBD1 (5 bases). Germline V gene lookup returns CDR1 SGDLS and CDR2 YYNGEE. The V end lost 0 bases, the J end lost 7 bases, and 13 bases lay between the germline ends. The CDR3 length is 14 residues. The CDR3 here is CASSVATQGSGYTF. CDR3 nucleotide sequence: TGTGCCAGCAGCGTAGCCACTCAGGGATCTGGCTACACCTTC.

The genes are TRBV30 and TRBJ1-1; D remains ambiguous. Trimming stripped 5 bases from V and 1 base from J, with 5 bases between. From germline, CDR1 is GTSNPN and CDR2 SVGIG (reference sequence). This CDR3 region has 11 residues. CDR3 amino acids: CAWDRNTEAFF. The CDR3 region has the DNA TGTGCCTGGGATAGGAACACTGAAGCTTTCTTT.

The rearrangement links TRBV19 to TRBJ2-7, with 7 nucleotides matching TRBD1. The CDR3 is 14 residues long. Germline assignment: CDR1 LNHDA and CDR2 SQIVND (reference sequence). V shed 4 bases and J 1 base; nucleotides not matched to a gene: 4. CDR3: CASSTRDRSYEQYF. CDR3 bases: TGTGCCAGTAGTACTCGGGACAGATCCTACGAGCAGTACTTC.